This T cell receptor beta chain was sequenced in a study of cytomegalovirus exposure and HLA in healthy donors. In the PCR, 60 Vbeta and 13 Jbeta primers were used. Method: immunoSEQ multiplex PCR; TCRdb's copy keeps in-frame clones and lacks some. This sample has about 140,000 clones; over 60% occur once, and the top ten carry around 3%. This clone came up once. The CDR3 covers 15 residues. Germline CDR1 is SSHAT and CDR2 is FNYEAQ (reference sequence). Unmatched junction bases numbered 8, after V lost 4 bases and J lost 9 bases. This TCR derives from a man aged 35 to 55 in good health and CMV-seronegative. The gene calls are TRBV7-7 and TRBJ2-5; 13 bases are a match to TRBD2. Sequencing input: PBMCs. CDR3 sequence reads: CASSSTSGGAGPQYF. The CDR3 DNA reads as TGTGCCAGCAGCTCTACTAGCGGGGGGGCGGGGCCCCAGTACTTC. Using reference TRBV7-7 and TRBJ2-5 for the parts outside the CDR3, the full variable domain is GAGVSQSPRYKVTKRGQDVTLRCDPISSHATLYWYQQALGQGPEFLTYFNYEAQPDKSGLPSDRFSAERPEGSISTLTIQRTEQRDSAMYRCASSSTSGGAGPQYFGPGTRLLVL.